These 18 T cell receptor beta chains were sequenced from one sample in a study of blood T cell repertoires in COVID-19. The assay was immunoSEQ multiplex PCR, and TCRdb's table has in-frame clones only and misses some. Here the sample spans 150,000 or so clones, 80% to 90% being singletons. Material for sequencing was peripheral blood. The origin of the receptors is a man aged 35 to 55 who had recovered from COVID-19.

The chain uses TRBV13 and TRBJ2-3, with TRBD1 matching 10 bases. The length of the CDR3 is 17 residues. V lost 4 bases and J lost 5; bases outside the gene matches: 12. Germline lookup yields CDR1 PRHDT and CDR2 FYEKMQ (reference sequence). CDR3 sequence reads: CASSSYPGTGVKDTQYF. As DNA, the CDR3 is TGTGCCAGCAGCTCCTATCCCGGGACAGGGGTGAAAGATACGCAGTATTTT.

Only a few counts were recorded for this clone. The CDR3 DNA is TGCGCCAGCAGCTTTGCGGGGTCGTCGGATACGCAGTATTTT. It specifies CASSFAGSSDTQYF. The J gene is TRBJ2-3, the V gene TRBV5-1, with a weak D call TRBD2 (6 bases). Germline CDR1 reads SGHRS; CDR2 reads YFSETQ. The V and J ends lost 2 bases and 6 bases respectively, with 13 bases between them. The CDR3 is 14 amino acids.

Worth noting for this clone: This same CDR3 is encoded by further DNA sequences in the sample. J is TRBJ2-2 and V is TRBV7-9, with 9 nucleotides matching TRBD1. The V segment lost 5 bases and the J segment 2 bases; nucleotides outside the gene matches: 3. Germline V lookup: CDR1 SEHNR, CDR2 FQNEAQ (reference sequence). The CDR3 runs to 15 residues. Written as DNA, the CDR3 is TGTGCCAGCAGCCCGGGACAGGGAAACACCGGGGAGCTGTTTTTT. Translating gives CASSPGQGNTGELFF. The full variable domain, with the rest looked up from reference TRBV7-9 and TRBJ2-2, is DTGVSQNPRHKITKRGQNVTFRCDPISEHNRLYWYRQTLGQGPEFLTYFQNEAQLEKSRLLSDRFSAERPKGSFSTLEIQRTEQGDSAMYLCASSPGQGNTGELFFGEGSRLTVL.

The chain is built from TRBV9 and TRBJ2-5; D remains unclear. Germline lookup yields CDR1 SGDLS and CDR2 YYNGEE. V was pared by 0 bases and J by 5 bases, with 11 bases between. The CDR3 has 14 amino acids. CDR3 protein: CASSVAPSRETQYF. The CDR3 DNA follows: TGTGCCAGCAGCGTAGCTCCAAGCAGGGAGACCCAGTACTTC.

The chain couples TRBV6-6 to TRBJ2-5; 11 positions agree with TRBD2. Germline V gives CDR1 MNHNY, CDR2 SVGAGI (reference sequence). With 6 bases clipped from V and 2 bases from J, the junction kept 5 bases outside the gene matches. The CDR3 contains 15 residues. CDR3 sequence: CASSSTSGVQETQYF. The CDR3 DNA reads as TGTGCCAGCAGCTCGACTAGCGGGGTTCAAGAGACCCAGTACTTC.

The chain carries TRBV24-1 and TRBJ2-1; TRBD2 aligns across 7 bases. V lost 4 bases, J lost 5 bases, and 10 bases stayed unmatched. There are 16 residues in the CDR3. The germline V gene has CDR1 KGHDR and CDR2 SFDVKD. The CDR3 loop is CATSDFRVGGDNEQFF. Here the CDR3 DNA reads TGTGCCACCAGTGACTTCCGGGTGGGGGGGGACAATGAGCAGTTCTTC.

The table lists this clone with a count of one. The chain combines TRBV7-2 with TRBJ1-6, with 9 positions matching TRBD1. Looked up from germline, CDR1 is SGHTA and CDR2 is FQGNSA. The CDR3 contains 15 residues. Unmatched junction bases numbered 6, after V lost 2 bases and J lost 10 bases. The CDR3 spells CASSLYPTGGSPLHF. CDR3 sequence (DNA): TGTGCCAGCAGCTTATACCCCACAGGGGGCTCACCCCTCCACTTT.

This clone was recorded only once. This chain links TRBV6-2 or TRBV6-3 with TRBJ2-5; TRBD1 agrees at 7 bases. With 6 bases clipped from V and 5 bases from J, the junction kept 9 bases outside the gene matches. Germline loops: CDR1 MNHEY, CDR2 SVGEGT. The CDR3 is 14 residues long. For the CDR3, the DNA is TGTGCCAGCAGCCAAGACAGGGACCCGGAGACCCAGTACTTC. Translating it yields CASSQDRDPETQYF.

The chain joins TRBV29-1 to TRBJ2-7; 8 nucleotides align to TRBD1. J gave up 3 bases and V 5 bases, and 6 bases lay outside the gene matches. The CDR3 covers 13 residues. The germline V gene encodes CDR1 SQVTM and CDR2 ANQGSEA. The DNA of the CDR3 is TGCAGCGTTAGAACGGACAGGGACTACGAGCAGTACTTC. As protein: CSVRTDRDYEQYF.

This chain uses TRBV15 with TRBJ1-3; the match to TRBD1 covers 9 bases. The length of the CDR3 is 16 residues. The J segment lost 0 bases and the V segment lost 3 bases, leaving 3 bases of the junction unmatched. CDR1 and CDR2 (germline): LNHNV, YYDKDF (reference sequence). The CDR3 spells CATSRGDRASGNTIYF. The CDR3 DNA reads as TGTGCCACCAGCAGGGGGGACAGGGCCTCTGGAAACACCATATATTTT.

V is TRBV4-1 and J is TRBJ2-3; 16 bases are shared with TRBD2. Germline V gene data show CDR1 as MGHRA and CDR2 as YSYEKL. Trimming cost V 0 bases and J 6 bases; bases outside gene matches: 3. CDR3 length: 17 residues. CDR3 region: CASSQEGLAGGRDTQYF. Written as DNA, the CDR3 is TGCGCCAGCAGCCAAGAGGGACTAGCGGGGGGGAGGGATACGCAGTATTTT.

This sequence joins TRBV7-2 and TRBJ1-3, with D perhaps matching TRBD1 (5 bases). CDR1 and CDR2 from the germline V gene are SGHTA and FQGNSA. Deletions cut 1 base from V and 6 bases from J, with 13 bases between. The CDR3 spans 15 residues. The CDR3 nucleotides read TGTGCCAGCAGCTTAGGGGGACGGGAGTCAAACACCATATATTTT. Residues: CASSLGGRESNTIYF.

The chain combines TRBV9 with TRBJ2-6, with a weak D call TRBD1 (6 bases). V lost 0 bases and J 4 bases, leaving 14 bases between the germline ends. The length of the CDR3 is 17 residues. In germline, CDR1 is SGDLS, CDR2 YYNGEE. The CDR3 reads CASSVVWGPRGANVLTF. The CDR3 coding sequence is TGTGCCAGCAGCGTAGTATGGGGGCCTAGGGGGGCCAACGTCCTGACTTTC.

A note on this clone: This sample also contains other DNA sequences that code for the same CDR3. The chain has TRBV15 and TRBJ2-5; TRBD2 aligns across 12 bases. The CDR3 sequence is 17 residues long. With 1 base clipped from V and 2 bases from J, the junction kept 5 bases outside the gene matches. Per germline, CDR1 LNHNV and CDR2 YYDKDF (reference sequence). The CDR3 nucleotides read TGTGCCACCAGCAGAGGGCTAGCGGGAGGGGGTCAAGAGACCCAGTACTTC. Encoded protein: CATSRGLAGGGQETQYF.

The chain links TRBV5-5 to TRBJ2-3; possibly TRBD2 for D (5 bases). Between the trimmed V and J ends, which lost 5 bases and 0 bases, there was a span of 13 bases. This CDR3 is built from 15 residues. CDR1 and CDR2 from the germline V gene are SGHKS and YYEKEE (reference sequence). The CDR3 region is CASRYSGISTDTQYF. The CDR3 coding sequence is TGTGCCAGCAGGTACAGCGGAATTAGCACAGATACGCAGTATTTT.

The chain is built from TRBV7-2 and TRBJ2-1; D not resolved. Germline V CDR1 and CDR2: SGHTA, FQGNSA. The CDR3 spans 12 residues. Trimming took off 1 base at V and 8 bases at J, with 6 bases between the two ends. DNA for the CDR3: TGTGCCAGCAGCTTAGTAGAGGATGAGCAGTTCTTC. Translation: CASSLVEDEQFF.

The chain carries TRBV27 and TRBJ2-1, with no clear D. Germline V gene lookup returns CDR1 MNHEY and CDR2 SMNVEV (reference sequence). This CDR3 region has 13 residues. The V gene lost 2 bases and the J gene lost 10 bases, with 12 bases spanning the gap. The chain's CDR3 is CASSLGGEGEQFF. The CDR3 coding sequence is TGTGCCAGCAGTTTAGGCGGTGAAGGAGAGCAGTTCTTC.

For this clone: Sequence at one end of the junction differs from germline and may be a read error. The J gene is TRBJ2-1, the V gene TRBV6-5; D is ambiguous. The CDR3 has 12 amino acids. The germline V gene encodes CDR1 MNHEY and CDR2 SVGAGI. The CDR3 bases are TGTGCCAGCAGTGACTCCGGTCGCGGGCAGTTCTTC. The encoded protein is CASSDSGRGQFF.